A selection of T cell receptor beta chains follows, all from one sample in a study of cytomegalovirus exposure and HLA in healthy donors. Sequencing was performed with immunoSEQ multiplex PCR; in TCRdb, only in-frame clones are kept and a portion is missing. The table includes about 230,000 clones, more than 75% detected once. The sequencing input was PBMCs. The receptors here all came from a girl aged 2 to 9 in good health and CMV-seronegative. The CDR3 runs from the conserved cysteine through the conserved F or W. The D gene is left open where the match is weak. Some rows have no size entry. The others give once, few or many, or a class for an expanded clone.

V	size	D	J	CDR3	DNA
TRBV30	few	TRBD1	TRBJ2-3	CAWRGTGSTDTQYF	TGTGCCTGGAGAGGGACAGGGAGCACAGATACGCAGTATTTT
TRBV5-1	.	.	TRBJ2-3	CASSLDYPDTQYF	TGCGCCAGCAGCTTGGATTATCCAGATACGCAGTATTTT
TRBV7-9	.	TRBD1	TRBJ1-1	CASSSDRGAFF	TGTGCCAGCAGCTCCGACAGGGGTGCTTTCTTT
TRBV6-1	.	.	TRBJ2-7	CASMEGRLLREQYF	TGTGCCAGTATGGAGGGACGGTTATTGAGGGAGCAGTACTTC
TRBV6-5	.	TRBD1	TRBJ2-3	CASSSTRDRDADTQYF	TGTGCCAGCAGTTCAACCCGGGACAGGGATGCAGATACGCAGTATTTT
TRBV5-4	.	.	TRBJ2-2	CASSLPQGGRTGELFF	TGTGCCAGCAGCTTGCCACAGGGGGGGCGGACCGGGGAGCTGTTTTTT
TRBV5-1	.	.	TRBJ2-1	CASSLDSSYNEQFF	TGCGCCAGCAGCTTGGACAGCTCCTACAATGAGCAGTTCTTC
TRBV4-2	once	.	TRBJ2-5	CASSQTTGQETQYF	TGTGCCAGCAGCCAGACAACGGGGCAAGAGACCCAGTACTTC
TRBV21-1	.	.	TRBJ2-2	CASGNLADWDTGELFF	TGTGCCAGCGGGAATCTAGCGGATTGGGACACCGGGGAGCTGTTTTTT
TRBV7-8	once	TRBD1	TRBJ1-3	CASSRGQDPPSGNTIYF	TGTGCCAGCAGCCGGGGACAGGACCCTCCTTCTGGAAACACCATATATTTT
TRBV4-1	.	TRBD1	TRBJ1-2	CASSQDPTGGNYGYTF	TGCGCCAGCAGCCAAGATCCGACAGGGGGTAACTATGGCTACACCTTC
TRBV7-3	.	TRBD2	TRBJ2-1	CASSLALASVQFF	TGTGCCAGCAGCTTAGCACTAGCGAGTGTGCAGTTCTTC
TRBV6-1	.	.	TRBJ1-1	CASARSGDTEAFF	TGTGCCAGCGCCCGATCAGGGGACACTGAAGCTTTCTTT
TRBV18	.	TRBD2	TRBJ2-5	CASSLQTSGSGVETQYF	TGTGCCAGCTCACTCCAGACTAGCGGGAGCGGAGTAGAGACCCAGTACTTC
TRBV5-4	.	TRBD2	TRBJ2-2	CASSRGLAVLTGELFF	TGTGCCAGCAGCCGGGGACTAGCGGTTCTCACCGGGGAGCTGTTTTTT
TRBV5-1	.	.	TRBJ1-3	CASSLGQAGNTIYF	TGCGCCAGCAGCTTGGGACAGGCTGGAAACACCATATATTTT
TRBV11-2	.	.	TRBJ1-1	CASSPREDSAEAFF	TGTGCCAGCAGCCCACGAGAGGACTCTGCTGAAGCTTTCTTT
TRBV2	.	.	TRBJ2-7	CASTLGQLSSYEQYF	TGTGCCAGCACCCTAGGACAGTTAAGCTCCTACGAGCAGTACTTC
TRBV7-9	.	TRBD2	TRBJ2-1	CASRKIGLAGVNEQFF	TGTGCCAGCAGAAAAATCGGACTAGCGGGAGTGAATGAGCAGTTCTTC
TRBV27	.	.	TRBJ1-2	CASSFSGLRYGYTF	TGTGCCAGCAGTTTTTCAGGTCTACGGTATGGCTACACCTTC
TRBV4-1	.	.	TRBJ2-2	CASSQEWTYTGELFF	TGCGCCAGCAGCCAAGAATGGACTTACACCGGGGAGCTGTTTTTT
TRBV5-1	.	.	TRBJ2-5	CASSFSGSQETQYF	TGCGCCAGCAGCTTTTCAGGATCCCAAGAGACCCAGTACTTC
TRBV9	.	.	TRBJ2-3	CASSVQSRKRRDTQYF	TGTGCCAGCAGCGTACAATCAAGAAAACGGAGGGATACGCAGTATTTT
TRBV29-1	.	.	TRBJ1-2	CSVEKRDGPGGYTF	TGCAGCGTTGAAAAGAGAGACGGGCCAGGGGGCTACACCTTC
TRBV20-1	few	TRBD1	TRBJ1-2	CSATGGYGYTF	TGCAGTGCGACAGGGGGCTATGGCTACACCTTC
TRBV2	.	.	TRBJ2-5	CASSESPGQETQYF	TGTGCCAGCAGTGAATCTCCGGGACAAGAGACCCAGTACTTC
TRBV11-2	once	TRBD1	TRBJ1-2	CASSLEDRANGYTF	TGTGCCAGCAGCTTAGAAGACAGGGCGAATGGCTACACCTTC
TRBV15	once	TRBD1	TRBJ1-2	CATSRGPRTGSGYTF	TGTGCCACCAGCAGAGGTCCCCGGACAGGGTCTGGCTACACCTTC
TRBV5-1	.	.	TRBJ1-3	CASSSRGSSGNTIYF	TGCGCCAGCAGCTCCCGGGGGAGCTCTGGAAACACCATATATTTT
TRBV6-1	.	.	TRBJ1-5	CASRGEAKQPQHF	TGTGCCAGCAGAGGGGAGGCAAAGCAGCCCCAGCATTTT
TRBV7-2	once	TRBD2	TRBJ2-3	CASSLDVTSGPQYF	TGTGCCAGCAGCTTAGATGTGACTAGCGGACCGCAGTATTTT